Shown below are 20 T cell receptor beta chains from a single sample sequenced in a study of blood T cell repertoires in COVID-19. Sequencing used immunoSEQ multiplex PCR; TCRdb keeps in-frame clones, though not all of them. The sample has 80,000 to 95,000 clones, approximately 85% seen once; the top ten hold about 7.3%. Material for sequencing was peripheral blood. These receptors all stem from a man aged 70-80 years with acute or convalescent COVID-19.

The chain employs TRBV28 and TRBJ1-5; D not resolved. The CDR3 extends over 14 amino acids. Trimming cost V 7 bases and J 10 bases, with 20 bases left between them. The germline V gene has CDR1 MDHEN and CDR2 SYDVKM. The chain's CDR3 is CASTEGLAVSPQHF. CDR3 sequence (DNA): TGTGCCAGCACGGAGGGATTAGCCGTCAGCCCCCAGCATTTT.

J is TRBJ2-1 and V is TRBV6-8, with unresolved D. V lost 4 bases and J lost 5, with 18 bases in between. CDR3 size: 16 residues. Germline V CDR1 and CDR2: MNHGY, SAAAGT. The DNA for the CDR3 is TGTGCCAGCAGTTTCCTAAGGTTGGTGGGCGACAATGAGCAGTTCTTC. Encoded protein: CASSFLRLVGDNEQFF.

The genes are TRBV11-2 and TRBJ2-1; TRBD2 aligns across 8 bases. Germline lookup yields CDR1 SGHAT and CDR2 FQNNGV. Trimming removed 1 base from V and 0 bases from J; junction bases left unmatched: 2. The CDR3 has 16 amino acids. CDR3 sequence reads: CASSLVAGSSYNEQFF. The CDR3 nucleotides read TGTGCCAGCAGCTTAGTAGCGGGGAGCTCCTACAATGAGCAGTTCTTC.

The chain has TRBV18 and TRBJ1-5, with a possible D match to TRBD1 (5 bases). This CDR3 spans 15 amino acids. V lost 6 bases, J lost 6 bases, and 18 bases lay in between. Germline values: CDR1 KGHSH, CDR2 LQKENI. This CDR3 reads CASSLLAGSAQPQHF. The CDR3 nucleotides are TGTGCCAGCTCGCTCCTTGCAGGGTCGGCTCAGCCCCAGCATTTT.

The J gene is TRBJ2-7, the V gene TRBV28, with D perhaps TRBD1 (6 bases). CDR1 MDHEN and CDR2 SYDVKM come from the germline V gene. The CDR3 is 15 residues long. Trimming left V 3 bases short and J 1 base short, with 13 bases between. The CDR3 DNA is TGTGCCAGCAGTTTGCCGGGACACAAATCCTACGAGCAGTACTTC. It is translated as CASSLPGHKSYEQYF.

The chain recombines TRBV11-2 with TRBJ2-1; 11 bases align to TRBD2. Germline values: CDR1 SGHAT, CDR2 FQNNGV. V shed 9 bases and J 0 bases; nucleotides not matched to a gene: 7. This CDR3 has 16 residues. The CDR3 DNA reads TGTGCCAGTCGACTAGCGGGACGGAGCTCCTACAATGAGCAGTTCTTC. Amino acids: CASRLAGRSSYNEQFF.

The chain recombines TRBV12-3 or TRBV12-4 with TRBJ1-2, with 7 bases lining up with TRBD1. The CDR3 is made up of 13 amino acids. V lost 7 bases and J lost 6; bases outside the gene matches: 8. The CDR3 DNA follows: TGTGCCAGCATTAGGACAGGTCGGGATGGCTACACCTTC. This sequence encodes CASIRTGRDGYTF.

The J gene is TRBJ1-4, the V gene TRBV5-1; D call uncertain. CDR1 is SGHRS, CDR2 YFSETQ, per germline. CDR3 length: 15 residues. V dropped 0 bases and J dropped 0 bases, with 6 bases sitting between them. CDR3 bases: TGCGCCAGCAGCTTGGGAGGATCAACTAATGAAAAACTGTTTTTT. It translates to CASSLGGSTNEKLFF.

V and J are TRBV6-2 or TRBV6-3 and TRBJ1-3; possibly TRBD1 for D (6 bases). Germline CDR1 and CDR2: MNHEY and SVGEGT. Trimming took off 2 bases at V and 0 bases at J, with 14 bases between the two ends. The CDR3 has 17 amino acids. The CDR3 bases are TGTGCCAGCAGTTACGGACAGTTACTCAGCTCTGGAAACACCATATATTTT. This sequence encodes CASSYGQLLSSGNTIYF.

Here the CDR3 reads CASSQTSGGYNEQFF. CDR3 DNA: TGTGCCAGCAGCCAAACTAGCGGGGGCTACAATGAGCAGTTCTTC. The chain joins TRBV3-1 (or the pseudogene TRBV3-2) to TRBJ2-1, with 11 nucleotides matching TRBD2. The V and J ends lost 2 bases and 3 bases, in that order; junction bases with no gene match: 0. CDR3 length: 15 amino acids. Germline assignment: CDR1 LGHDT and CDR2 YNNKEL (reference sequence).

The rearrangement uses TRBV15 and TRBJ1-4, with D unresolved. The germline gives CDR1 LNHNV, CDR2 YYDKDF (reference sequence). This CDR3 has 15 residues. V was shortened by 5 bases and J by 0 bases, with 10 bases between the two germline ends. CDR3 protein: CATSLRGTTNEKLFF. The CDR3 DNA follows: TGTGCCACCAGCCTCCGGGGTACAACTAATGAAAAACTGTTTTTT.

The chain is built from TRBV30 and TRBJ2-1, with 7 bases fitting TRBD1. The CDR3 contains 15 residues. J lost 4 bases, V lost 6 bases, and 12 bases had no gene match. Germline V gene sequence: CDR1 GTSNPN, CDR2 SVGIG (reference sequence). CDR3 region: CACPLQGPLYNEQFF. DNA of the CDR3: TGTGCCTGCCCCCTACAGGGGCCTCTTTACAATGAGCAGTTCTTC.

The rearrangement uses TRBV4-1 and TRBJ1-4; D may be TRBD1 (5 bases). Germline V gives CDR1 MGHRA, CDR2 YSYEKL. V gave up 0 bases and J gave up 5 bases, with 13 bases separating them. This CDR3 region has 16 residues. The CDR3 here is CASSQDLRGANEKLFF. The CDR3 region has the DNA TGCGCCAGCAGCCAAGATTTAAGGGGCGCAAATGAAAAACTGTTTTTT.

This clone was seen only once. The rearrangement uses TRBV18 and TRBJ1-1; D possibly corresponds to TRBD1 (6 bases). Germline assignment: CDR1 KGHSH and CDR2 LQKENI. The CDR3 is made up of 14 amino acids. V was trimmed by 4 bases and J by 1 base, leaving 10 bases between them. The CDR3 reads CASSQLTGNTEAFF. CDR3 bases: TGTGCCAGCTCACAACTGACAGGGAACACTGAAGCTTTCTTT.

The chain carries TRBV6-5 and TRBJ2-3; no clear D gene. Trimming left V 0 bases short and J 5 bases short, with 6 bases between. The CDR3 is 13 residues long. Germline CDR1 MNHEY, CDR2 SVGAGI. CDR3 region: CASSYSNRDTQYF. The CDR3 DNA is TGTGCCAGCAGTTACTCGAACAGAGATACGCAGTATTTT.

The chain is built from TRBV6-6 and TRBJ2-1; TRBD1 aligns across 7 bases. Trimming at V came to 6 bases and at J to 10 bases, leaving 6 bases not matched to a gene. The CDR3 totals 12 residues. Germline-derived CDR1 and CDR2 are MNHNY and SVGAGI (reference sequence). The CDR3 sequence is CASSTGAEEQFF. The CDR3 nucleotides read TGTGCCAGCAGCACAGGGGCGGAGGAGCAGTTCTTC.

V usage is TRBV19 and J usage is TRBJ2-2; 7 nucleotides match TRBD1. This CDR3 has 16 residues. The junction had 10 bases not matched to a gene; V was cut back by 6 bases and J by 3 bases. The germline CDR1 and CDR2 sequences are LNHDA and SQIVND (reference sequence). CDR3 DNA sequence: TGTGCCAGTAGGCTAATACAGGGGACCCACACCGGGGAGCTGTTTTTT. Translated, it gives CASRLIQGTHTGELFF.

The J gene is TRBJ1-2, the V gene TRBV30, with 8 nucleotides matching TRBD1. CDR1 and CDR2 from the germline V gene are GTSNPN and SVGIG (reference sequence). The CDR3 spans 16 residues. V shed 2 bases, J shed 0 bases, and the junction held 8 bases outside the gene matches. As DNA, the CDR3 is TGTGCCTGGAGTAGGCAGGGGGCCTGGGCTAACTATGGCTACACCTTC. Translation: CAWSRQGAWANYGYTF. The full variable domain, in which reference TRBV30 and TRBJ1-2 provide the parts outside the CDR3, is SQTIHQWPATLVQPVGSPLSLECTVEGTSNPNLYWYRQAAGRGLQLLFYSVGIGQISSEVPQNLSASRPQDRQFILSSKKLLLSDSGFYLCAWSRQGAWANYGYTFGSGTRLTVV.

The chain recombines TRBV19 with TRBJ1-6, with unresolved D. In germline, CDR1 is LNHDA, CDR2 SQIVND (reference sequence). V was trimmed by 5 bases and J by 7 bases, leaving 15 bases between them. The CDR3 loop spans 15 amino acids. The CDR3, as DNA: TGTGCCAGTAGTCCGGGAACGGGTCAAAATTCACCCCTCCACTTT. Amino acid sequence: CASSPGTGQNSPLHF.

The V call is TRBV27, the J call TRBJ2-2; 7 nucleotides match TRBD1. Trimming took 6 bases from V and 0 from J; bases not matched to a gene: 1. Germline loops: CDR1 MNHEY, CDR2 SMNVEV (reference sequence). This CDR3 comprises 14 residues. The CDR3 DNA sequence: TGTGCCAGCAGGGGACAGCCGAACACCGGGGAGCTGTTTTTT. It codes for CASRGQPNTGELFF.